The 6 T cell receptor beta chains below come from one sample, sequenced in a study of Graves' ophthalmopathy and Graves' hyperthyroidism. Researchers took RNA transcripts and amplified TCR beta CDR3 regions from them. RT-PCR in the first round used HTBI primers; a second-round multiplex PCR followed. TCRdb analysed the multiplex PCR reads with MiXCR anew, one entry per CDR3 protein. The table includes about 500,000 distinct CDR3 sequences, about an eighth detected once. Sequencing was carried out using blood. The receptors shown here come from a woman in her twenties or thirties with Graves' ophthalmopathy.

This clonotype showed up many times. The genes are TRBV20-1 and TRBJ2-7, with 8 bases lining up with TRBD1. This CDR3 has 13 amino acids. Germline CDR1 is DFQATT and CDR2 is SNEGSKA (reference sequence). The ends lost 5 bases at V and 1 base at J; junction bases unmatched: 4. The CDR3 nucleotides are TGCAGTGCTCACAACAGGGGGTCCTACGAGCAGTACTTC. It is translated as CSAHNRGSYEQYF.

This clonotype was seen more than once but under ten times. This chain uses TRBV30 with TRBJ1-1; D not certain. This CDR3 spans 12 amino acids. From germline, CDR1 is GTSNPN and CDR2 SVGIG (reference sequence). V was shortened by 2 bases and J by 7 bases, with 11 bases between the two germline ends. The CDR3 bases are TGTGCCTGGAGTCCCCGAGGGAGTGAAGCTTTCTTT. Its translation is CAWSPRGSEAFF.

This clonotype was counted many times. The chain links TRBV19 to TRBJ2-7, with 13 bases aligning to TRBD2. This CDR3 region has 16 residues. Germline V gene sequence: CDR1 LNHDA, CDR2 SQIVND (reference sequence). V gave up 5 bases and J gave up 4 bases; unmatched junction bases: 8. The CDR3 spells CASSGTRTSGSYEQYF. In DNA, the CDR3 is TGTGCCAGTAGTGGTACCCGGACTAGCGGGAGTTACGAGCAGTACTTC.

This clonotype has a count of ten or more. The chain combines TRBV29-1 with TRBJ2-7, with D possibly matching TRBD1 (5 bases). V lost 6 bases, J lost 3 bases, and 15 bases lay in between. This CDR3 contains 13 residues. Germline V gene data show CDR1 as SQVTM and CDR2 as ANQGSEA. In DNA form, the CDR3 reads TGCAGCGTACAGACAGATCGTCGCTACGAGCAGTACTTC. Translating gives CSVQTDRRYEQYF.

This clonotype was counted many times. V gene TRBV20-1 combines with J gene TRBJ1-2; 8 bases are a match to TRBD1. The V gene end was trimmed by 5 bases and the J gene end by 4 bases; junction bases not matched to a gene: 6. CDR3 size: 13 residues. Per germline, CDR1 DFQATT and CDR2 SNEGSKA (reference sequence). The CDR3 loop reads CSAPSDRVYGYTF. The CDR3, as DNA: TGCAGTGCTCCTTCGGACAGGGTCTATGGCTACACCTTC.

This clonotype showed up many times. The genes are TRBV11-3 and TRBJ2-2; possible D gene TRBD2, 5 bases. Looked up from germline, CDR1 is SGHNT and CDR2 is YENEEA. This CDR3 has 14 amino acids. V lost 7 bases to trimming and J lost 7 bases, with 16 bases between them. The CDR3 sequence: CASTTEGFSGELFF. The DNA of the CDR3 is TGTGCCAGCACAACAGAGGGATTCAGCGGGGAGCTGTTTTTT.